This T cell receptor (beta chain) was profiled in a study of CD8 T cells in Susac syndrome. Random-hexamer reverse transcription was applied to roughly 0.5 to 1 ug RNA. Amplification of TCR beta CDR3 across 54 Vbeta and 13 Jbeta was performed with immunoSEQ multiplex PCR. Via MiXCR, TCRdb re-called the immunoSEQ multiplex PCR reads, giving one row per CDR3 protein. Of 150,000 to 200,000 distinct CDR3 sequences in the sample, approximately 93% were seen once. Concerning this clonotype itself: The antigen is undetermined.

Per germline, CDR1 LGHDT and CDR2 YNNKEL (reference sequence). The V gene lost 0 bases and the J gene lost 2 bases, with 13 bases spanning the gap. The CDR3 is made up of 16 amino acids. Study-wide results and caveats: The study recognized that its TCR sequencing and HLA analysis covered a relatively small number of individuals.

Sequencing of TCR beta was performed on blood CD8+ T cells and on blood CD4+ T cells. The controls were healthy donors who were matched for age and sex. The sequenced material came from CD4+ T cells from PBMCs. V gene TRBV3-1 combines with J gene TRBJ2-5; D might be TRBD1 or TRBD2, each matching 5 bases. The clonotype originates from a human donor in good health. CDR3 amino acids: CASSQDGGDWQETQYF. The CDR3 DNA is TGTGCCAGCAGCCAAGATGGGGGAGATTGGCAAGAGACCCAGTACTTC.